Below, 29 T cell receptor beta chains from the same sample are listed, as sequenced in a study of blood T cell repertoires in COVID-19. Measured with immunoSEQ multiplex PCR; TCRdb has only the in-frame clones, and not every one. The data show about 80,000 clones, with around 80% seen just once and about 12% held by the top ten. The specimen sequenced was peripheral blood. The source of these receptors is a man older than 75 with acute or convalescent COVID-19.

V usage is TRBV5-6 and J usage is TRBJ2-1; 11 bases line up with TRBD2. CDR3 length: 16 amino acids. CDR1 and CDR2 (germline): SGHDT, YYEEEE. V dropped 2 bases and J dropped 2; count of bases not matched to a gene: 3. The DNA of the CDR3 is TGTGCCAGCAGCTTTCTAGCGGGGGGTCCCTACAATGAGCAGTTCTTC. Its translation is CASSFLAGGPYNEQFF.

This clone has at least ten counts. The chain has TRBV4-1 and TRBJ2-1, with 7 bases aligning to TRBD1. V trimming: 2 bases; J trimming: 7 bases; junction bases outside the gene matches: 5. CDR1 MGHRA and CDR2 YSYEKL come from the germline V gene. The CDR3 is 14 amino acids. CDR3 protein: CASSQWGTENEQFF. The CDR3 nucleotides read TGCGCCAGCAGCCAATGGGGGACAGAAAATGAGCAGTTCTTC.

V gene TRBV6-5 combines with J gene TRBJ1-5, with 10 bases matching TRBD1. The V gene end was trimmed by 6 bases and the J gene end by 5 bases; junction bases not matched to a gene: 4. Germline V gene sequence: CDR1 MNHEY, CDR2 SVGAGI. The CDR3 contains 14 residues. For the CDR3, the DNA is TGTGCCAGCAGGGACAGGGGGGGACATCAGCCCCAGCATTTT. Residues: CASRDRGGHQPQHF.

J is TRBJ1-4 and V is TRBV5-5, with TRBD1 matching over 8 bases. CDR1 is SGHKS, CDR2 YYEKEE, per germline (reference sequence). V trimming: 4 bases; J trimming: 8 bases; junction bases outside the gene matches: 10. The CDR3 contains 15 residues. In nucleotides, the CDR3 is TGTGCCAGCAGCCCCCCCGGCAGGGGGCAAGAAAAACTGTTTTTT. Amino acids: CASSPPGRGQEKLFF.

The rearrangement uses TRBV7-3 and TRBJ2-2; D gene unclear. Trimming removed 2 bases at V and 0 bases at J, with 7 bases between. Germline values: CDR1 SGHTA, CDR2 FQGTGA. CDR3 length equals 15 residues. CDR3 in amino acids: CASSLGASNTGELFF. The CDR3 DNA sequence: TGTGCCAGCAGCTTAGGAGCCTCGAACACCGGGGAGCTGTTTTTT.

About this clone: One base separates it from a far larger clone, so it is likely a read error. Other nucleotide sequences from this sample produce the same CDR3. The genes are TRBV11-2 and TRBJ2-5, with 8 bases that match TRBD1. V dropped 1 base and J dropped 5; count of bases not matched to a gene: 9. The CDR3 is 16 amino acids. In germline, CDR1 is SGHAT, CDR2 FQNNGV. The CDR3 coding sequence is TGTGCCAGCAGCTTAGGGGGGGCTTACAGGGGGGAGACCCAGTACTTC. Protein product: CASSLGGAYRGETQYF.

The CDR3, as DNA: TGTGCCATCAGGGACAGTAAAGCTGGAAACACCATATATTTT. Its translation is CAIRDSKAGNTIYF. This chain links TRBV10-3 with TRBJ1-3, with D possibly matching TRBD1 (6 bases). CDR1 is ENHRY and CDR2 is SYGVKD in the germline V gene. The length of the CDR3 is 14 residues. The V end was cut by 6 bases, the J end by 2 bases, with 11 bases between.

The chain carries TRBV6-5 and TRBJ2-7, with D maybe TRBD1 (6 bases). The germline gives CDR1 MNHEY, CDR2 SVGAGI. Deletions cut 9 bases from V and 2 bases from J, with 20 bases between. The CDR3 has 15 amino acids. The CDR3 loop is CARTDPNRDPYEQYF. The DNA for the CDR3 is TGTGCCAGGACAGACCCAAACAGGGACCCCTACGAGCAGTACTTC.

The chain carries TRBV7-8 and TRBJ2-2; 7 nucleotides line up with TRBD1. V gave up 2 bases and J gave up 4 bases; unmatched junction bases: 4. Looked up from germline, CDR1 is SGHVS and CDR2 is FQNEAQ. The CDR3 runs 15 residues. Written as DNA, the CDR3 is TGTGCCAGCAGCTTAATAAGGACAGGCACCGGGGAGCTGTTTTTT. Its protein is CASSLIRTGTGELFF.

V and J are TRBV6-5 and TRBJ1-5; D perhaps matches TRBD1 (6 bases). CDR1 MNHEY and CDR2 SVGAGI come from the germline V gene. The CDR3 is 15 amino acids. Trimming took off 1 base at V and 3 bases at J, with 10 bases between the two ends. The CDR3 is CASSYYSGANQPQHF. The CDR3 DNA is TGTGCCAGCAGTTACTATTCAGGGGCCAATCAGCCCCAGCATTTT.

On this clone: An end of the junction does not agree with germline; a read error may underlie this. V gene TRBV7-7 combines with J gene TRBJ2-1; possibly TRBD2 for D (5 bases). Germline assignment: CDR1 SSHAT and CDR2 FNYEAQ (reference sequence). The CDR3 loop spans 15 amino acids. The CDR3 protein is CASSLEARTGNEQFF. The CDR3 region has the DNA TGTGCTAGCAGCTTAGAGGCCCGGACGGGGAATGAGCAGTTCTTC.

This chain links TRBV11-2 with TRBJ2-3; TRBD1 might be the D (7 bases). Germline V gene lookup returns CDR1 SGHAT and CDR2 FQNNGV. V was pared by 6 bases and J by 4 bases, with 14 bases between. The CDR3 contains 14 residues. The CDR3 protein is CASRSGGSADTQYF. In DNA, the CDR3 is TGTGCCAGCAGATCAGGGGGGAGCGCAGATACGCAGTATTTT.

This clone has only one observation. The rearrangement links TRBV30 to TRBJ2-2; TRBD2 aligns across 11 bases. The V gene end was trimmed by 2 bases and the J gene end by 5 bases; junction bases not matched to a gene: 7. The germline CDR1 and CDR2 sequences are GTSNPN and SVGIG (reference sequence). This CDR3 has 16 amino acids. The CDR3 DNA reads TGTGCCTGGAGTTTCCCAACTAGCGGGGGTACCGGGGAGCTGTTTTTT. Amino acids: CAWSFPTSGGTGELFF.

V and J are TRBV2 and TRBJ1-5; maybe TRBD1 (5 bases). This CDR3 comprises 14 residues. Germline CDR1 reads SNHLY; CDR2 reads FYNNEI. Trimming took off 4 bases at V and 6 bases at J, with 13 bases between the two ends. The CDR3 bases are TGTGCCAGCAGTGTGCAACAGGTGGGTCAGCCCCAGCATTTT. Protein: CASSVQQVGQPQHF. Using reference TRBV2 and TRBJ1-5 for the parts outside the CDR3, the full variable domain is EPEVTQTPSHQVTQMGQEVILRCVPISNHLYFYWYRQILGQKVEFLVSFYNNEISEKSEIFDDQFSVERPDGSNFTLKIRSTKLEDSAMYFCASSVQQVGQPQHFGDGTRLSIL.

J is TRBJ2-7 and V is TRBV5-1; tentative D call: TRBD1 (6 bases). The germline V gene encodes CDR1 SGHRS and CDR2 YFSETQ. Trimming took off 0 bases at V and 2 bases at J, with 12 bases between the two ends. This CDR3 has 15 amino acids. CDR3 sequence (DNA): TGCGCCAGCAGCTTGGCCGCAGGGGCCACCTACGAGCAGTACTTC. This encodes CASSLAAGATYEQYF.

This CDR3 is CASSRQGYGYTF. In nucleotides, the CDR3 is TGTGCCAGCAGTAGACAGGGGTATGGCTACACCTTC. The gene calls are TRBV6-5 and TRBJ1-2, with 8 bases lining up with TRBD1. V was clipped by 5 bases and J by 5 bases; unmatched bases: 1. CDR1 MNHEY and CDR2 SVGAGI come from the germline V gene. This CDR3 spans 12 amino acids.

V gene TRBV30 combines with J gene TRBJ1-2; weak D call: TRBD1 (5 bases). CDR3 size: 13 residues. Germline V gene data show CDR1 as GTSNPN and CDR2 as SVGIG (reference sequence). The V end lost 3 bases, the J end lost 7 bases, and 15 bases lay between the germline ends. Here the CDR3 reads CAWSQRGLAGYTF. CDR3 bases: TGTGCCTGGAGCCAAAGGGGCTTGGCTGGCTACACCTTC.

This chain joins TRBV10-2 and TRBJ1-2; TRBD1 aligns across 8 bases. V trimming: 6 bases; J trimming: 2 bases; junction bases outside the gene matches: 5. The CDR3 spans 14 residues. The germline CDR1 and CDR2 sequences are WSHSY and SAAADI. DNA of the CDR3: TGCGCCAGCAGGTCAGGGGGCCAGAACTATGGCTACACCTTC. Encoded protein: CASRSGGQNYGYTF.

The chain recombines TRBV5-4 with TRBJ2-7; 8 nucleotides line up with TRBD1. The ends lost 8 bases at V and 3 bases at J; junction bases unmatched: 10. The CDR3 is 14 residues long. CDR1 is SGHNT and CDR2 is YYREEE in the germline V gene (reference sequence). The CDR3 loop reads CASQTGGNNYEQYF. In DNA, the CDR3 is TGTGCCAGTCAAACAGGGGGAAATAACTACGAGCAGTACTTC.

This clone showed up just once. The CDR3 bases are TGTGCCAGCAGTTCGGGGGGTTCCACCTACGAGCAGTACTTC. Translating it yields CASSSGGSTYEQYF. J is TRBJ2-7 and V is TRBV6-2 or TRBV6-3; TRBD2 agrees at 7 bases. V shed 4 bases and J 2 bases; nucleotides not matched to a gene: 5. The CDR3 consists of 14 residues. CDR1 is MNHEY and CDR2 is SVGEGT in the germline V gene.

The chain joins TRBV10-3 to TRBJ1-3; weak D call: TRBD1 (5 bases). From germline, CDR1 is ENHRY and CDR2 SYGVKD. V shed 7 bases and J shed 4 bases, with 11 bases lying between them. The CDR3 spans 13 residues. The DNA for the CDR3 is TGTGCCATCACGGGAGGGGACGGAAACACCATATATTTT. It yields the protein CAITGGDGNTIYF.

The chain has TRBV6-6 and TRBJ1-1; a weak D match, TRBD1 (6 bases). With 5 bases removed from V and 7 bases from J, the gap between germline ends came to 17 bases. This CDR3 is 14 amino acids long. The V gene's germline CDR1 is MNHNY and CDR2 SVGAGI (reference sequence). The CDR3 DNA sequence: TGTGCCAGCAGTAAGGACAGCCAAGCGCGTGAAGCTTTCTTT. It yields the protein CASSKDSQAREAFF.

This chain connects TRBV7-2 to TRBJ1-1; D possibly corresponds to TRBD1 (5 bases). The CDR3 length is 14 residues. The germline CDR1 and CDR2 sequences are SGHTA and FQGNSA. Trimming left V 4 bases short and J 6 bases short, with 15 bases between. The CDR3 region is CASSSRYRFSEAFF. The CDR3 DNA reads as TGTGCCAGCAGCTCCCGCTACAGGTTTTCTGAAGCTTTCTTT.

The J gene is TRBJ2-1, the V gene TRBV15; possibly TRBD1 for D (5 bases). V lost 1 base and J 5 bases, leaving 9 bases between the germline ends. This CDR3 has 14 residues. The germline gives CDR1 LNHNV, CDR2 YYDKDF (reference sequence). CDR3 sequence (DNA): TGTGCCACCAGCAGAGCCGACAGCAACAATGAGCAGTTCTTC. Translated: CATSRADSNNEQFF.

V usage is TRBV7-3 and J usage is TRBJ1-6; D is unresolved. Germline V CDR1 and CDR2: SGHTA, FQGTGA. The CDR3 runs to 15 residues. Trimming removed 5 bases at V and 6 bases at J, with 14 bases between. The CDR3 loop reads CASSRIGQTNSPLHF. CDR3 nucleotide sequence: TGTGCCAGCAGCCGGATTGGGCAGACTAATTCACCCCTCCACTTT.

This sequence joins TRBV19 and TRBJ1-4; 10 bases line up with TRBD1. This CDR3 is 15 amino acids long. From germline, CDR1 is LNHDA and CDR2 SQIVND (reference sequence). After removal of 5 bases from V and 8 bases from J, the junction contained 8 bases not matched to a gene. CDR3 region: CASSALGQGREKLFF. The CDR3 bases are TGTGCCAGTAGTGCCCTGGGACAGGGGCGGGAAAAACTGTTTTTT.

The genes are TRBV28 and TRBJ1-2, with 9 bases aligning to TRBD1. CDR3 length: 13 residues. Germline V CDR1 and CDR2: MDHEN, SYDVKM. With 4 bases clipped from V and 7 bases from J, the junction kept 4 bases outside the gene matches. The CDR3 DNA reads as TGTGCCAGCAGTTCGGGACAGGGTGGTGGCTACACCTTC. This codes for CASSSGQGGGYTF.

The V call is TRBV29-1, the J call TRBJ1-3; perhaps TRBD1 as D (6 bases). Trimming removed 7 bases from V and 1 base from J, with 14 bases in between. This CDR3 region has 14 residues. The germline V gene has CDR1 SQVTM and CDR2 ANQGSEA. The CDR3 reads CSALTGYSGNTIYF. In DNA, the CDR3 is TGCAGCGCCCTAACAGGGTATTCTGGAAACACCATATATTTT.

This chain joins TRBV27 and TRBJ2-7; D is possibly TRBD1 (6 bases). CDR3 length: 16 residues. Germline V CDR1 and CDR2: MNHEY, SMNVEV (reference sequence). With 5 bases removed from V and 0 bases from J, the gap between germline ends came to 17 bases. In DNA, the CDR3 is TGTGCCAGCAGTCAGGGGCGGACAGTGAACTCCTACGAGCAGTACTTC. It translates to CASSQGRTVNSYEQYF.